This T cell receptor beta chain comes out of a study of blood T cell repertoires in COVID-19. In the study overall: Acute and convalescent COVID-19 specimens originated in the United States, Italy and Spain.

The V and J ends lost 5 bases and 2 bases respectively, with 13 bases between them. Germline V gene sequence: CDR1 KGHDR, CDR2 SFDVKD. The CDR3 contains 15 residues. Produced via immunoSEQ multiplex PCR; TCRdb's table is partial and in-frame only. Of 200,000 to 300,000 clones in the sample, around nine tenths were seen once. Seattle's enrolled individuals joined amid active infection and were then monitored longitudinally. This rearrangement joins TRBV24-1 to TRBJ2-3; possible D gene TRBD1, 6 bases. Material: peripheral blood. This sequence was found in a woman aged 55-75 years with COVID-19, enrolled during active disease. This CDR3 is CATSAGQKNTDTQYF. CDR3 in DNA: TGTGCCACCAGTGCAGGACAGAAAAACACAGATACGCAGTATTTT.